This passage covers 19 T cell receptor beta chains from one sample sequenced in a study of blood T cell repertoires in COVID-19. The assay was immunoSEQ multiplex PCR, and TCRdb's table has in-frame clones only and misses some. The data contain over 10,000 clones, less than 90% of them singletons. Sequencing was performed on peripheral blood. The receptor source for this set is a man older than 75 with acute or convalescent COVID-19.

This chain connects TRBV4-2 to TRBJ2-1; D perhaps matches TRBD1 (6 bases). The CDR3 covers 13 residues. From germline, CDR1 is LGHNA and CDR2 YNFKEQ. The V end lost 8 bases, the J end lost 9 bases, and 17 bases lay between the germline ends. The CDR3 spells CASGQYQVLEQFF. The CDR3 nucleotides are TGTGCCAGCGGACAGTATCAGGTTCTTGAGCAGTTCTTC.

The genes are TRBV19 and TRBJ2-1; 12 bases are a match to TRBD2. The germline CDR1 and CDR2 sequences are LNHDA and SQIVND (reference sequence). CDR3 length: 13 amino acids. Trimming removed 5 bases from V and 9 bases from J; junction bases left unmatched: 2. Here the CDR3 DNA reads TGTGCCAGTAGTCAGACTAGCGGGGGTGAGCAGTTCTTC. Its protein is CASSQTSGGEQFF.

This chain links TRBV30 with TRBJ1-2; 8 nucleotides align to TRBD1. The CDR3 spans 14 residues. Germline CDR1 and CDR2: GTSNPN and SVGIG (reference sequence). J was trimmed by 4 bases and V by 2 bases; bases with no gene match: 6. The CDR3 loop reads CAWSPTGGIYGYTF. Here the CDR3 DNA reads TGTGCCTGGAGTCCCACAGGGGGTATCTATGGCTACACCTTC.

J is TRBJ1-5 and V is TRBV19, with 10 bases matching TRBD1. Trimming removed 6 bases from V and 0 bases from J; junction bases left unmatched: 5. This CDR3 spans 16 amino acids. Germline-derived CDR1 and CDR2 are LNHDA and SQIVND (reference sequence). The CDR3 loop reads CASRDRGTYSNQPQHF. Here the CDR3 DNA reads TGTGCCAGTAGGGACAGGGGGACTTATAGCAATCAGCCCCAGCATTTT.

The chain recombines TRBV4-1 with TRBJ2-1; 12 nucleotides match TRBD2. The CDR3 extends over 16 amino acids. Germline CDR1 and CDR2: MGHRA and YSYEKL. The ends lost 4 bases at V and 3 bases at J; junction bases unmatched: 4. The CDR3: CASSRTSGNNYNEQFF. For the CDR3, the DNA is TGCGCCAGCAGCCGGACTAGCGGGAACAACTACAATGAGCAGTTCTTC.

The rearrangement links TRBV6-5 to TRBJ2-3, with 9 bases aligning to TRBD1. The CDR3 has 14 amino acids. CDR1 MNHEY and CDR2 SVGAGI come from the germline V gene. The trim removed 7 bases at V and 7 bases at J, leaving 9 bases unmatched. CDR3 amino acids: CASTKQGARHTQYF. The CDR3 DNA reads TGTGCCAGCACCAAACAGGGGGCGCGTCATACGCAGTATTTT.

This chain uses TRBV6-5 with TRBJ1-1; the match to TRBD1 covers 7 bases. The germline gives CDR1 MNHEY, CDR2 SVGAGI. V trimming: 6 bases; J trimming: 1 base; junction bases outside the gene matches: 2. CDR3 length equals 13 residues. The CDR3 region is CASSWDRNTEAFF. The CDR3 DNA reads TGTGCCAGCAGCTGGGACAGGAACACTGAAGCTTTCTTT.

The V gene is TRBV6-5, the J gene TRBJ2-3, with D possibly being TRBD2 (7 bases). Germline CDR1 is MNHEY and CDR2 is SVGAGI. With 6 bases removed from V and 2 bases from J, the gap between germline ends came to 15 bases. This CDR3 is 15 amino acids long. CDR3 protein: CASRGGQGNTDTQYF. CDR3 DNA: TGTGCCAGCAGGGGAGGGCAGGGGAACACAGATACGCAGTATTTT.

The chain combines TRBV5-1 with TRBJ1-1, with D possibly TRBD1 on 5 matching bases. The CDR3 has 15 residues. Trimming stripped 1 base from V and 1 base from J, with 11 bases between. CDR1 SGHRS and CDR2 YFSETQ come from the germline V gene. The CDR3 region is CASSLFPQGNTEAFF. The CDR3 DNA is TGCGCCAGCAGCTTGTTCCCCCAGGGGAACACTGAAGCTTTCTTT.

This clone was detected only a few times. This chain joins TRBV6-4 and TRBJ2-3; weak D call: TRBD2 (6 bases). Trimming stripped 6 bases from V and 2 bases from J, with 12 bases between. Per germline, CDR1 MRHNA and CDR2 SNTAGT. The CDR3 has 14 amino acids. The CDR3 loop is CASSTGTDTDTQYF. CDR3 DNA sequence: TGTGCCAGCAGCACCGGGACTGACACAGATACGCAGTATTTT.

This chain links TRBV30 with TRBJ2-2; no reliable D call. Germline loops: CDR1 GTSNPN, CDR2 SVGIG (reference sequence). V was cut by 2 bases and J by 5 bases, with 9 bases left in between. The CDR3 is 13 residues long. The CDR3 loop reads CAWSPTGTGELFF. CDR3 nucleotides: TGTGCCTGGAGTCCTACCGGTACCGGGGAGCTGTTTTTT.

The V and J genes are TRBV3-1 (or the pseudogene TRBV3-2) and TRBJ2-1; no clear D gene. V lost 4 bases and J lost 8, with 15 bases in between. This CDR3 contains 14 residues. From germline, CDR1 is LGHDT and CDR2 YNNKEL (reference sequence). The CDR3 DNA reads TGTGCCAGCAGCCGGCTTAGCAATTCATATGAGCAGTTCTTC. Amino acids: CASSRLSNSYEQFF.

This clone showed up just a few times. The chain is built from TRBV28 and TRBJ2-7, with TRBD1 matching over 12 bases. Germline CDR1 and CDR2: MDHEN and SYDVKM. V dropped 11 bases and J dropped 5; count of bases not matched to a gene: 7. This CDR3 contains 13 residues. The CDR3 DNA reads TGTGCCGGGGGGGGACAGGGGGCCCACGAGCAGTACTTC. It encodes CAGGGQGAHEQYF.

The chain uses TRBV30 and TRBJ1-2, with D unresolved. The length of the CDR3 is 12 residues. V lost 3 bases and J lost 6, with 11 bases in between. CDR1 is GTSNPN and CDR2 is SVGIG in the germline V gene (reference sequence). The CDR3 protein is CAWRYPSDGYTF. For the CDR3, the DNA is TGTGCCTGGAGATATCCGAGCGATGGCTACACCTTC.

The rearrangement joins TRBV6-4 to TRBJ2-7; 12 bases are a match to TRBD2. CDR3 length equals 15 residues. Germline V CDR1 and CDR2: MRHNA, SNTAGT. V shed 4 bases, J shed 5 bases, and the junction held 6 bases outside the gene matches. The CDR3 is CASSALAGGGNEQYF. CDR3 DNA: TGTGCCAGCAGTGCACTAGCGGGGGGCGGCAACGAGCAGTACTTC.

The genes are TRBV5-1 and TRBJ2-3; TRBD2 matches at 10 bases. The CDR3 runs 15 residues. Germline V lookup: CDR1 SGHRS, CDR2 YFSETQ. Trimming cost V 5 bases and J 2 bases; bases outside gene matches: 5. As DNA, the CDR3 is TGCGCCAGCAGTTACACTAGCGGGATCACAGATACGCAGTATTTT. Protein: CASSYTSGITDTQYF.

The chain recombines TRBV2 with TRBJ2-2, with D possibly TRBD2 on 6 matching bases. Looked up from germline, CDR1 is SNHLY and CDR2 is FYNNEI. Between the trimmed V and J ends, which lost 7 bases and 1 base, there was a span of 13 bases. The CDR3 is made up of 15 amino acids. CDR3 in DNA: TGTGCCAGCACATCGGGAGTCTTGAACACCGGGGAGCTGTTTTTT. This gives the protein CASTSGVLNTGELFF.

The chain combines TRBV30 with TRBJ1-5, with unresolved D. Germline CDR1 is GTSNPN and CDR2 is SVGIG (reference sequence). With 1 base removed from V and 4 bases from J, the gap between germline ends came to 8 bases. The CDR3 consists of 13 residues. This CDR3 is CAWSDLRNQPQHF. DNA for the CDR3: TGTGCCTGGAGTGACTTACGGAATCAGCCCCAGCATTTT.

The J gene is TRBJ2-7, the V gene TRBV11-2; the D gene is possibly TRBD1 (6 bases). CDR3 size: 15 residues. V gave up 1 base and J gave up 1 base, with 11 bases separating them. Germline V gene sequence: CDR1 SGHAT, CDR2 FQNNGV. CDR3 sequence: CASSLGPQGSYEQYF. In nucleotides, the CDR3 is TGTGCCAGCAGCTTAGGACCACAGGGTTCCTACGAGCAGTACTTC. Based on the CDR3 plus reference TRBV11-2 and TRBJ2-7, the full variable domain is EAGVAQSPRYKIIEKRQSVAFWCNPISGHATLYWYQQILGQGPKLLIQFQNNGVVDDSQLPKDRFSAERLKGVDSTLKIQPAKLEDSAVYLCASSLGPQGSYEQYFGPGTRLTVT.